What follows describes a single T cell receptor beta chain. The specificity of this receptor is unknown. No clone much larger than this one lies a single base away; base qualities are absent. The data were obtained in a study of OX40 agonist ivuxolimab in advanced cancers. Broadly, across the study: The costimulatory receptor OX40 (CD134) was targeted by ivuxolimab, a fully human IgG2 agonistic monoclonal antibody. Intravenous ivuxolimab was administered to patients every 2 weeks at six dose levels: 0.01, 0.1, 0.3, 1.5, 3 and 10 mg/kg. Of the 50 or so patients in dose escalation, 19 had hepatocellular carcinoma, about 15 had melanoma, 9 had renal cell carcinoma and 9 had head and neck cancer. A male proportion of around 81% and a mean age of about 60 years, ranging from 23 to 79, were recorded for the dose-escalation cohort. Prior anti-PD-1, anti-PD-L1 or anti-CTLA-4 therapy was permitted, and checkpoint inhibitors had been received by about 37% of dose-escalation patients. Three dose-escalation patients achieved partial responses, one with hepatocellular carcinoma and two with cutaneous melanoma. The purpose of peripheral TCRbeta sequencing was to test whether ivuxolimab changed TCR sequence diversity and led to clonal T-cell expansion. The paper covers the monotherapy dose-escalation part of the phase I ivuxolimab trial, which included N of about 50 patients.

Genomic DNA was isolated from the sorted cells so that the TCRbeta CDR3 region could be sequenced. The immunoSEQ Assay was used for sequencing of TCRbeta CDR3 regions. Entries here come from immuneACCESS through TCRdb and include only in-frame sequences with V and J called. Some clones fail to appear in such tables; in the studies checked, an unresolved V gene covers under half of the shortfall, and the cause of the remainder is unknown. The sample records about 69,000 clones, more than 85% of which are singletons. The top ten hold about 0.3% of the sample. General study outcomes and caveats: Low levels of normalized T-cell clonal expansion were also shown by some nonresponding patients. In the 0.1-3.0 mg/kg groups, partial responders had among the lowest normalized peripheral clonal expansion, particularly in CD8+ T cells. The antigen specificity of the clonally expanded peripheral T cells was not determined. After ivuxolimab, expanded clones were on average more numerous among CD8+ T cells than among CD4+ T cells. Clonal expansion of both CD4+ and CD8+ blood T cells was observed from baseline to week 6 at doses 0.1 to 3.0 mg/kg.

Patients with autoimmune disease history or receiving systemic immunosuppression were excluded from the trial. Peripheral blood for TCR sequencing was collected from all dose cohorts at baseline, on cycle 4 day 1, and on cycle 7 day 1. The samples were drawn from a first-in-human, open-label, multicenter phase I dose-escalation trial of ivuxolimab. Adults with locally advanced or metastatic melanoma, renal cell, hepatocellular, or head and neck squamous cell carcinoma were enrolled in the trial. CD4+ and CD8+ T cells were sorted separately from peripheral blood before TCR sequencing. The TCR was taken from an adult with an advanced solid tumor such as melanoma, head and neck, liver or kidney cancer. The sequenced sample was CD4+ or CD8+ T cells sorted from blood, obtained in a trial of the OX40 agonist ivuxolimab.

The CDR3 region has the sequence CASSSRGLGYTF. In nucleotides, the sequence is TGTGCCAGCAGTTCCAGGGGTTTAGGCTACACCTTC. This chain is built from TRBV27 and TRBJ1-2; the D gene is perhaps TRBD1, on 6 matching bases. V is clipped by 4 bases and J by 8 bases, and the sequence between their germline boundaries is 11 bases long. The germline V gene encodes CDR1 MNHEY and CDR2 SMNVEV (reference sequence). The CDR3 contains 12 residues, cysteine and phenylalanine counted. Kept here is only the CDR3 DNA, which spans 36 bases and is read in frame from base 1.